This T cell receptor (beta chain) was retrieved from a study of blood T cell repertoires in COVID-19. Germline values: CDR1 SGHAT, CDR2 FQDESV (reference sequence). V was cut by 5 bases and J by 1 base, with 11 bases left in between. This CDR3 comprises 14 residues. Original processing notes: Researchers report that nucleated cell counts were estimated from reference gene primer amplification. Using immunoSEQ multiplex PCR, the repertoire was profiled, and TCRdb retains in-frame clones only, with some absent. Clonal size and the V and J genes are those of that table, whereas D and trimming came from the DNA. The sample contains over 300,000 clones, around 91% of which appear only once. In this sample, this clone turned up once.

J is TRBJ1-1 and V is TRBV11-1; D gene ambiguous. The origin of this receptor is a woman in her thirties or forties who had recovered from COVID-19. Sequenced material: PBMCs or T cells enriched from blood (not recorded which). CDR3 nucleotides: TGTGCCAGCAGCCCTGTTGTGGCGAACACTGAAGCTTTCTTT. It specifies CASSPVVANTEAFF.